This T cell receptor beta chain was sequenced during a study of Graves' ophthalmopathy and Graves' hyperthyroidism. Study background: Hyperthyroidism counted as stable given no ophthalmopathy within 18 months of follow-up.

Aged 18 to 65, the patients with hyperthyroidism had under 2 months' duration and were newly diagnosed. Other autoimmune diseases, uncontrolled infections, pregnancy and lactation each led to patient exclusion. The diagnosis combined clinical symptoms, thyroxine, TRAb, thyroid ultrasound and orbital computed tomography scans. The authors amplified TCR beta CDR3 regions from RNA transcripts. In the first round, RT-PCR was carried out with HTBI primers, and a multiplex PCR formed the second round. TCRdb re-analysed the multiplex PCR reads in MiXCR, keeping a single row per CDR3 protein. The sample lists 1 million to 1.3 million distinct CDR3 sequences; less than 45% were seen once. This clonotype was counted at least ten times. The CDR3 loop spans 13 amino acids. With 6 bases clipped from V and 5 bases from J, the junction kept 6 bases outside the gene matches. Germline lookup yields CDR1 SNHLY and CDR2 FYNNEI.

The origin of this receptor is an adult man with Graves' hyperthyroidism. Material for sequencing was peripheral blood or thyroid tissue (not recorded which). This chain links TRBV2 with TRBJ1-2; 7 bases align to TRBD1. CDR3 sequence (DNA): TGTGCCAGCAGCTCCGGGACAGCTTATGGCTACACCTTC. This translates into CASSSGTAYGYTF.